This TCR beta chain stems from a study of cytomegalovirus exposure and HLA in healthy donors. Study overall: HLA-typed donors were the source of about 85 million unique TCRs, which an early data release held. Whole-study results and caveats: Donor immune exposure was known only as CMV serostatus. Versus the approximately 670-donor mean, an Asian-associated ancestry cluster reportedly showed fewer N-insertions in a later analysis.

It was healthy bone marrow donors who served as donors. The PCR was carried out with 60 Vbeta primers and 13 Jbeta primers. The method was immunoSEQ multiplex PCR; TCRdb's version includes in-frame clones alone and lacks a portion of them. Of around 160,000 clones in the sample, 80% to 85% are singletons; the top ten hold roughly 1.5%. Of note for this clone: What it recognizes is unknown.

Germline CDR1 SNHLY, CDR2 FYNNEI. Trimming stripped 5 bases from V and 4 bases from J, with 6 bases between. The CDR3 runs to 11 residues. The J gene is TRBJ2-7, the V gene TRBV2; D is ambiguous. The sequenced sample was PBMCs. This clonotype was obtained from a woman younger than 30 in good health and CMV-seronegative. For the CDR3, the DNA is TGTGCCAGCAGTATCTATTACGAGCAGTACTTC. Amino acids: CASSIYYEQYF.